This TCR beta chain is drawn from a study of T cell responses to AZD1222 COVID-19 vaccine. Overall study context: Second doses that came at about 4 or about 12 weeks were put together.

Assay used: immunoSEQ multiplex PCR; TCRdb lists only in-frame clones, some missing. Among some 130,000 clones listed, around four fifths were seen once. Concerning this clone: The antigen is undetermined.

Regarding the study as a whole: Researchers report vaccine-associated CD4 TCRs spanning spike, with dominance at 160-218 and 743-854. At baseline, just 5 or 6 AZD1222 recipients tested seropositive.

This material consisted of peripheral blood, taken on day 0 of AZD1222 vaccination. The sequence came from an adult in good health.

CDR3 sequence reads: CASSGQGDGEQFF. Written as DNA, the CDR3 is TGTGCCAGCAGTGGACAGGGGGACGGTGAGCAGTTCTTC. The V call is TRBV2, the J call TRBJ2-1; 9 bases align to TRBD1. With 4 bases clipped from V and 9 bases from J, the junction kept 4 bases outside the gene matches. This CDR3 region has 13 residues. The germline V gene has CDR1 SNHLY and CDR2 FYNNEI.